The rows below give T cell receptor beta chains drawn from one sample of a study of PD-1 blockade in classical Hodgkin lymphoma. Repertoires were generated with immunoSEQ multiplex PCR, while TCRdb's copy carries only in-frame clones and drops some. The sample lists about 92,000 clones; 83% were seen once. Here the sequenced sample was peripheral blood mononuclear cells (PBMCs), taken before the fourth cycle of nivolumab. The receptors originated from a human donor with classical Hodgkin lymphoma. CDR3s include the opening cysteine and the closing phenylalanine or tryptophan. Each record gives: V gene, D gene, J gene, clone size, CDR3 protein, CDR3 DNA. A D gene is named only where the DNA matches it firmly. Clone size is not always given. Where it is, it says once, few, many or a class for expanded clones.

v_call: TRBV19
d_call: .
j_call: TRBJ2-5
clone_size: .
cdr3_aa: CASSIRQGGETQYF
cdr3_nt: TGTGCCAGTAGTATAAGACAGGGAGGGGAGACCCAGTACTTC

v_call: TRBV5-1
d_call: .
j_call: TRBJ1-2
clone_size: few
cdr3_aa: CASSVDSYGYTF
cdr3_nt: TGCGCCAGCAGCGTCGACAGCTATGGCTACACCTTC

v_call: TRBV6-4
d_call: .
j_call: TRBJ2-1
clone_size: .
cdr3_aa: CASSDLGGGSYNEQFF
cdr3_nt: TGTGCCAGCAGTGACCTAGGGGGGGGGTCCTACAATGAGCAGTTCTTC

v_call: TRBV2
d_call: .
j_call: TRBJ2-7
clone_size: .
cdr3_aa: CASSEGWNEQYF
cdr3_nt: TGTGCCAGCAGTGAAGGGTGGAACGAGCAGTACTTC

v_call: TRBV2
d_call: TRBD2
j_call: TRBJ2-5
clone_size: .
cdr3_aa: CASSRGLAGLETQYF
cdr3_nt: TGTGCCAGCAGTAGGGGACTAGCGGGATTAGAGACCCAGTACTTC

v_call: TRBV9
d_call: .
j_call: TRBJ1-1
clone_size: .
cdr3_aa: CASSVGRAGTEAFF
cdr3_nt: TGTGCCAGCAGCGTAGGCAGGGCTGGGACTGAAGCTTTCTTT

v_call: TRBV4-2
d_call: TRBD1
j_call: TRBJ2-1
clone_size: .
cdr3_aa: CASSQKTGGEQFF
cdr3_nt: TGTGCCAGCAGCCAAAAAACAGGGGGGGAGCAGTTCTTC

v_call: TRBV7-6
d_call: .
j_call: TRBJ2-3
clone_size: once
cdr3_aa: CASSAVPTVTDTQYF
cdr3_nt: TGTGCCAGCTCCGCCGTTCCGACCGTAACAGATACGCAGTATTTT

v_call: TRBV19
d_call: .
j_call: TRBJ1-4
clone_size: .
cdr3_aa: CASSWGRPATNEKLFF
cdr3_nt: TGTGCCAGTAGCTGGGGACGGCCCGCAACTAATGAAAAACTGTTTTTT

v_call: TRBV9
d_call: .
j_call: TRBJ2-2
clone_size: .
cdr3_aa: CASSRLVTGELFF
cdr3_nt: TGTGCCAGCAGCCGACTAGTAACCGGGGAGCTGTTTTTT

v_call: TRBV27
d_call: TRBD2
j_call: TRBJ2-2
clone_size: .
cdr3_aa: CASKLAGGTANTGELFF
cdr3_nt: TGTGCCAGTAAACTAGCGGGAGGGACCGCGAACACCGGGGAGCTGTTTTTT

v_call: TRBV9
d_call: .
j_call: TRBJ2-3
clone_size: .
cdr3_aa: CASSVDPRGISSTDTQYF
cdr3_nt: TGTGCCAGCAGCGTAGATCCTAGGGGAATTTCTAGCACAGATACGCAGTATTTT

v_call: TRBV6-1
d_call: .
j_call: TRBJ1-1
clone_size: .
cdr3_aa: CASSEKIGGYMNTEAFF
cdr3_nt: TGTGCCAGCAGTGAAAAGATCGGGGGATACATGAACACTGAAGCTTTCTTT

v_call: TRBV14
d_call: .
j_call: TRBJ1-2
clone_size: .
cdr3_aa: CASSQGVNYGYTF
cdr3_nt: TGTGCCAGCAGCCAGGGGGTTAACTATGGCTACACCTTC

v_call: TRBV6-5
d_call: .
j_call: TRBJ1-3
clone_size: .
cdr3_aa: CASSYRSSTVGNTIYF
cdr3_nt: TGTGCCAGCAGTTACCGGTCTTCGACAGTAGGAAACACCATATATTTT

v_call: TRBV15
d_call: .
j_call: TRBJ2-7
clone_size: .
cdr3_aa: CATSRDRAFPEQYF
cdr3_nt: TGTGCCACCAGCAGAGATCGGGCGTTCCCTGAGCAGTACTTC

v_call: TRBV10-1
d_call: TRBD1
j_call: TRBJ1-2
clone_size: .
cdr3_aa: CARGPRDRSYGYTF
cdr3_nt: TGCGCCAGGGGCCCCCGGGACAGGTCCTATGGCTACACCTTC

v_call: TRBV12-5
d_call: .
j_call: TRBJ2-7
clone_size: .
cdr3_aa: CASGLVSGGRDPYEQYF
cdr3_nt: TGTGCTAGTGGTTTGGTCAGTGGGGGCCGCGACCCCTACGAGCAGTACTTC

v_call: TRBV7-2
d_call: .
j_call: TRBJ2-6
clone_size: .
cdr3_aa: CASSSIRTRGANVLTF
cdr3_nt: TGTGCCAGCAGCTCGATAAGGACGCGTGGGGCCAACGTCCTGACTTTC

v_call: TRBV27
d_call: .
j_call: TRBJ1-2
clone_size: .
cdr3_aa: CASSLDAKAPYGYTF
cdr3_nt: TGTGCCAGCAGTCTCGATGCGAAGGCCCCCTATGGCTACACCTTC

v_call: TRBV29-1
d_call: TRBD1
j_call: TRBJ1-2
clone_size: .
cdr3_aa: CSVGRDSANYGYTF
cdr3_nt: TGCAGCGTTGGCCGGGACAGCGCTAACTATGGCTACACCTTC

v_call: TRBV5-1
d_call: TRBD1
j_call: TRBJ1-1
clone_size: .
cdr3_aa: CASSSTGAPTEAFF
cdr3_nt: TGCGCCAGCAGCTCTACAGGGGCCCCCACTGAAGCTTTCTTT

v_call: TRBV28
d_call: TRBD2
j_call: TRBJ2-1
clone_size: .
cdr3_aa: CASGGLATYNEQFF
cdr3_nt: TGTGCCAGCGGCGGACTAGCGACTTACAATGAGCAGTTCTTC

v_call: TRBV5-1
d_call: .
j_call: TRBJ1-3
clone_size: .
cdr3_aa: CASRSGNSGNTIYF
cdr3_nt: TGCGCCAGCAGGTCAGGGAACTCTGGAAACACCATATATTTT

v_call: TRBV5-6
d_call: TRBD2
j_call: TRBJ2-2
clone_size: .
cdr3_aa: CASNPGLAYATGELFF
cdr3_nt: TGTGCCAGCAACCCGGGACTAGCGTATGCGACCGGGGAGCTGTTTTTT

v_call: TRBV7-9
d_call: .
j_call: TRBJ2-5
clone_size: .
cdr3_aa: CASSLVRGTEETQYF
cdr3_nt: TGTGCCAGCAGCTTAGTTCGCGGGACCGAAGAGACCCAGTACTTC

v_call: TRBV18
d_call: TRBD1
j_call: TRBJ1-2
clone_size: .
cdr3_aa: CASSPKQGDYGYTF
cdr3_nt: TGTGCCAGCTCACCAAAACAGGGGGACTATGGCTACACCTTC

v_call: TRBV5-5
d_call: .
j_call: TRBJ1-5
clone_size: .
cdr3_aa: CASSLGAGWTRDQPQHF
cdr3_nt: TGTGCCAGCAGCTTGGGAGCAGGGTGGACGAGGGATCAGCCCCAGCATTTT

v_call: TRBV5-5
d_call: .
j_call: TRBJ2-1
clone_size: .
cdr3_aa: CASSLSGLDDNEQFF
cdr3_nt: TGTGCCAGCAGCCTAAGCGGCTTAGACGACAATGAGCAGTTCTTC

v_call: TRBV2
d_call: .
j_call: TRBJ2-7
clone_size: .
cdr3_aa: CASSLKREQYF
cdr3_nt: TGTGCCAGCAGCCTCAAGCGGGAGCAGTACTTC

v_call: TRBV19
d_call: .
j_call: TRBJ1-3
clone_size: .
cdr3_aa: CASSRQNSGNTIYF
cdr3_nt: TGTGCCAGTAGTCGCCAGAACTCTGGAAACACCATATATTTT

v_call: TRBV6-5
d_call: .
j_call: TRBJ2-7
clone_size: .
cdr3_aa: CASSYGETYEQYF
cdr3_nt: TGTGCCAGCAGCTACGGGGAGACCTACGAGCAGTACTTC

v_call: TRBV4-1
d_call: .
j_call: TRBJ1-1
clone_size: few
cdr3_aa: CASSQGAEREAFF
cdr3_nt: TGCGCCAGCAGCCAAGGGGCAGAACGTGAAGCTTTCTTT

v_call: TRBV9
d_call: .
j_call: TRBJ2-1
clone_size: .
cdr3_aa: CASARQYNEQFF
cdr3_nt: TGTGCCAGCGCCCGACAGTACAATGAGCAGTTCTTC

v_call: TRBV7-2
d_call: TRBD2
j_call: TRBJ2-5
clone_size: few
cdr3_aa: CASSLGRGGKTQYF
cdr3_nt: TGTGCCAGCAGCTTAGGGCGCGGGGGTAAGACCCAGTACTTC

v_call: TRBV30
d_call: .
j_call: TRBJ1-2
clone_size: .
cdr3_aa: CAWSVMGVNYGYTF
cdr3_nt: TGTGCCTGGAGTGTAATGGGGGTTAACTATGGCTACACCTTC

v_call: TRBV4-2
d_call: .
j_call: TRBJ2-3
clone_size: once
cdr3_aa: CASSPGRGREGLADTQYF
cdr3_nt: TGTGCCAGCAGCCCAGGCAGGGGGCGGGAGGGCTTGGCAGATACGCAGTATTTT

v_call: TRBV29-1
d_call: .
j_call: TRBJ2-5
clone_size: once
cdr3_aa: CSVVSEETQYF
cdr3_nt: TGCAGCGTTGTCAGTGAAGAGACCCAGTACTTC

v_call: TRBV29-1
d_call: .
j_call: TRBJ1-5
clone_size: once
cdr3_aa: CSVKYGVDQPQHF
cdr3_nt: TGCAGCGTTAAGTATGGAGTTGATCAGCCCCAGCATTTT

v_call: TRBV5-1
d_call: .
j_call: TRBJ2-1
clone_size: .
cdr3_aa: CASSLVGAQNEQFF
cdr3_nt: TGCGCCAGCAGCTTGGTGGGGGCTCAGAATGAGCAGTTCTTC

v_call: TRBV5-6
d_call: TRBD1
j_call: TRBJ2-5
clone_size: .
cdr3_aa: CASSLAGGQETQYF
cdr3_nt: TGTGCCAGCAGCTTGGCAGGGGGCCAAGAGACCCAGTACTTC

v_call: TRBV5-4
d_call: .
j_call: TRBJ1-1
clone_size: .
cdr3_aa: CASSLYRARNTEAFF
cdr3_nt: TGTGCCAGCAGCTTGTACAGGGCAAGGAACACTGAAGCTTTCTTT

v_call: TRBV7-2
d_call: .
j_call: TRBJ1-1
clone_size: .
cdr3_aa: CASSLGGPGVNTEAFF
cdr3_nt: TGTGCCAGCAGCTTAGGGGGACCGGGGGTGAACACTGAAGCTTTCTTT

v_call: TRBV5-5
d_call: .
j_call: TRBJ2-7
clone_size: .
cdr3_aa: CASSFQVGLDEQYF
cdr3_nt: TGTGCCAGCAGCTTCCAAGTTGGGTTGGACGAGCAGTACTTC

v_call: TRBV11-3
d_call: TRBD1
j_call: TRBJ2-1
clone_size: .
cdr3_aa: CASSGDRGNEQFF
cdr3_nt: TGTGCCAGCAGCGGTGACAGGGGGAATGAGCAGTTCTTC

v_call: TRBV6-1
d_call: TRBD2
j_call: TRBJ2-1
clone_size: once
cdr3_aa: CASSEALTSGRYNEQFF
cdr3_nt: TGTGCCAGCAGTGAAGCCCTCACTAGCGGGAGATACAATGAGCAGTTCTTC

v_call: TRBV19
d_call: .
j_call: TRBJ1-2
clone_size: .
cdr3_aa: CASTRLSNYGYTF
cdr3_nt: TGTGCCAGTACCAGACTATCTAACTATGGCTACACCTTC

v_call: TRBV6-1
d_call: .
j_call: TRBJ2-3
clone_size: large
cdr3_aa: CASSEDTDTQYF
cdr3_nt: TGTGCCAGCAGTGAGGACACAGATACGCAGTATTTT